The 29 T cell receptor beta chains given below trace back to one sample, sequenced in a study of CD8+CD57+ T cells in acquired aplastic anemia. Individuals selected for sequencing had exhibited CD8+CD57+ cell expansion on flow cytometry. It was genomic DNA that served as the template for profiling TCR beta VDJ and CDR3. One entry per CDR3 protein results from TCRdb running MiXCR on the reads. The sample lists approximately 200,000 distinct CDR3 sequences; about half were seen once. The specimen sequenced was sorted CD4+, CD8+, or CD8+CD57+ T cells (not recorded which) from PBMCs. These receptors were obtained from a human donor with aplastic anemia.

The rearrangement uses TRBV7-8 and TRBJ1-2; D remains ambiguous. The CDR3 consists of 16 residues. Trimming took off 5 bases at V and 8 bases at J, with 24 bases between the two ends. CDR1 and CDR2 from the germline V gene are SGHVS and FQNEAQ. The CDR3 bases are TGTGCCAGCAGCCCCGAATGGGCCACCTCGTCGGAGGGCTACACCTTC. Translation gives CASSPEWATSSEGYTF.

In this sample, this clonotype turned up many times. This chain connects TRBV5-1 to TRBJ2-1; 9 bases align to TRBD1. J lost 4 bases, V lost 5 bases, and 7 bases had no gene match. The germline V gene encodes CDR1 SGHRS and CDR2 YFSETQ. This CDR3 spans 15 amino acids. CDR3 sequence reads: CASSSSTGGYNEQFF. CDR3 coding DNA: TGCGCCAGCAGTTCCTCGACAGGGGGGTACAATGAGCAGTTCTTC.

In this sample, this clonotype turned up many times. This may be a read error, as it is one base from a much larger clone. The rearrangement links TRBV25-1 to TRBJ1-4, with D uncertain. The V and J ends lost 2 bases and 7 bases respectively, with 14 bases between them. This CDR3 is built from 15 residues. CDR1 and CDR2 from the germline V gene are MGHDK and SYGVNS. CDR3 in amino acids: CASSEGESESEKLFF. CDR3 bases: TGTGCCAGCAGTGAAGGTGAGAGTGAAAGTGAAAAACTGTTTTTT.

This CDR3 reads CSVDLRGNYGYTF. CDR3 nucleotide sequence: TGCAGCGTTGATCTCCGGGGAAACTATGGCTACACCTTC. The chain has TRBV29-1 and TRBJ1-2; D is uncertain. CDR1 SQVTM and CDR2 ANQGSEA come from the germline V gene. Trimming stripped 3 bases from V and 2 bases from J, with 10 bases between. This CDR3 region has 13 residues.

This chain joins TRBV2 and TRBJ1-3; 9 nucleotides line up with TRBD1. The germline V gene has CDR1 SNHLY and CDR2 FYNNEI. V trimming: 10 bases; J trimming: 4 bases; junction bases outside the gene matches: 17. The CDR3 totals 17 residues. CDR3 DNA: TGTGCCAACTCGGCAGGGACAGGGCGGGGCCAAGGAAACACCATATATTTT. Encoded protein: CANSAGTGRGQGNTIYF.

The chain has TRBV20-1 and TRBJ2-2, with D tentatively TRBD1 (5 bases). The CDR3 runs 16 residues. The germline gives CDR1 DFQATT, CDR2 SNEGSKA (reference sequence). V lost 3 bases and J lost 1, with 15 bases in between. The CDR3 is CSARKGQTVNTGELFF. In DNA form, the CDR3 reads TGCAGTGCTAGGAAAGGCCAGACAGTGAACACCGGGGAGCTGTTTTTT.

A remark on this clonotype: This clone may be a read error of a much larger clone one base away. The chain couples TRBV10-3 to TRBJ1-1, with D uncertain. CDR3 length equals 13 residues. Per the germline V gene, CDR1 is ENHRY and CDR2 is SYGVKD. CDR3 bases: TGTGCCAATTTACCCGACGGTCTCACTGAAGCTTCCTTT. Translated, it gives CANLPDGLTEASF.

The V and J genes are TRBV7-2 and TRBJ1-2; a weak D match, TRBD1 (5 bases). Trimming removed 1 base from V and 8 bases from J, with 11 bases in between. The germline V gene encodes CDR1 SGHTA and CDR2 FQGNSA. CDR3 length: 13 residues. The CDR3 protein is CASSLGWGNGYTF. The CDR3 DNA reads as TGTGCCAGCAGCTTAGGTTGGGGGAACGGCTACACCTTC.

In its sample, this clonotype was seen many times. This sequence joins TRBV20-1 and TRBJ1-1; TRBD1 is a possible D gene (6 bases). From germline, CDR1 is DFQATT and CDR2 SNEGSKA (reference sequence). The V end was cut by 5 bases, the J end by 9 bases, with 16 bases between. The CDR3 spans 12 residues. CDR3 protein: CSAYNSRDKAFF. The CDR3 nucleotides read TGCAGTGCTTATAACTCCCGGGACAAAGCTTTCTTT.

The J gene is TRBJ1-1, the V gene TRBV6-2 or TRBV6-3, with D possibly matching TRBD1 (5 bases). V dropped 10 bases and J dropped 4 bases, with 16 bases sitting between them. Germline assignment: CDR1 MNHEY and CDR2 SVGEGT. This CDR3 has 13 amino acids. CDR3 sequence: CATIREESTEAFF. Here the CDR3 DNA reads TGTGCCACCATCAGGGAGGAGAGCACTGAAGCTTTCTTT.

The V and J genes are TRBV6-5 and TRBJ2-7; unclear D gene. This CDR3 is 14 amino acids long. Looked up from germline, CDR1 is MNHEY and CDR2 is SVGAGI. V lost 0 bases and J lost 2, with 8 bases in between. The chain's CDR3 is CASSYSSETYEQYF. CDR3 nucleotide sequence: TGTGCCAGCAGTTACTCGTCAGAGACCTACGAGCAGTACTTC.

There are many counts of this clonotype. The chain employs TRBV5-1 and TRBJ2-3, with 9 bases identical to TRBD2. This CDR3 has 17 residues. Looked up from germline, CDR1 is SGHRS and CDR2 is YFSETQ. V was clipped by 0 bases and J by 2 bases; unmatched bases: 7. The chain's CDR3 is CASSLGTLAGVTDTQYF. As DNA, the CDR3 is TGCGCCAGCAGCTTGGGGACCTTAGCGGGAGTCACAGATACGCAGTATTTT. The full variable domain, with the rest looked up from reference TRBV5-1 and TRBJ2-3, is KAGVTQTPRYLIKTRGQQVTLSCSPISGHRSVSWYQQTPGQGLQFLFEYFSETQRNKGNFPGRFSGRQFSNSRSEMNVSTLELGDSALYLCASSLGTLAGVTDTQYFGPGTRLTVL.

This chain joins TRBV2 and TRBJ2-7; 10 bases align to TRBD2. Germline CDR1 is SNHLY and CDR2 is FYNNEI. This CDR3 spans 18 amino acids. J was trimmed by 2 bases and V by 5 bases; bases with no gene match: 15. The CDR3 nucleotides are TGTGCCAGCAGTTACTCTCTAGCGGGGGAGCATCGTACCTACGAGCAGTACTTC. This sequence encodes CASSYSLAGEHRTYEQYF.

The CDR3 DNA reads TGTGCCACCGAAGGGGAGCCCGGAGGCGCAGATACGCAGTATTTT. This translates into CATEGEPGGADTQYF. The chain joins TRBV15 to TRBJ2-3, with D tentatively TRBD1 or TRBD2 (5 bases each). V gave up 8 bases and J gave up 4 bases, with 19 bases separating them. Germline CDR1 and CDR2: LNHNV and YYDKDF (reference sequence). This CDR3 spans 15 amino acids. Complete variable domain (other parts from reference TRBV15 and TRBJ2-3): DAMVIQNPRYQVTQFGKPVTLSCSQTLNHNVMYWYQQKSSQAPKLLFHYYDKDFNNEADTPDNFQSRRPNTSFCFLDIRSPGLGDTAMYLCATEGEPGGADTQYFGPGTRLTVL.

This clonotype was seen a handful of times. The V gene is TRBV19, the J gene TRBJ2-3; maybe TRBD2 (5 bases). Per germline, CDR1 LNHDA and CDR2 SQIVND (reference sequence). This CDR3 has 13 amino acids. Trimming cost V 7 bases and J 1 base, with 9 bases left between them. The CDR3 sequence is CASIDYRTDTQYF. CDR3 bases: TGTGCCAGTATTGACTACCGCACAGATACGCAGTATTTT.

V is TRBV10-3 and J is TRBJ2-3; maybe TRBD1 (6 bases). Per germline, CDR1 ENHRY and CDR2 SYGVKD. V was trimmed by 4 bases and J by 2 bases, leaving 16 bases between them. The CDR3 has 16 amino acids. CDR3 amino acids: CAISGGFGGNTDTQYF. CDR3 DNA sequence: TGTGCCATCAGTGGGGGCTTTGGGGGCAACACAGATACGCAGTATTTT.

Concerning this clonotype itself: One base away lies a much larger clone, so this may be a sequencing read error. The chain recombines TRBV5-4 with TRBJ2-3, with TRBD1 matching 11 bases. This CDR3 comprises 15 residues. Germline CDR1 SGHNT, CDR2 YYREEE (reference sequence). The CDR3 loop reads CASSRDRGSRDTRYF. CDR3 sequence (DNA): TGTGCCAGCAGCAGGGACAGGGGGAGCAGAGATACGCGGTATTTT.

In its sample, this clonotype was seen a few times. A much larger clonotype is one base distant, so this may be a read error. The rearrangement links TRBV29-1 to TRBJ1-3, with no clear D. V lost 4 bases to trimming and J lost 2 bases, with 15 bases between them. This CDR3 is built from 15 residues. Germline V CDR1 and CDR2: SQVTM, ANQGSEA. The CDR3 sequence is CSVVQPAIPGNTIYF. CDR3 nucleotides: TGCAGCGTTGTACAGCCCGCTATCCCTGGAAACACCATATATTTT.

The chain combines TRBV3-1 with TRBJ1-1; D remains ambiguous. V was pared by 0 bases and J by 1 base, with 9 bases between. The CDR3 contains 15 residues. Germline V gene sequence: CDR1 LGHDT, CDR2 YNNKEL (reference sequence). CDR3 residues: CASSQDPASNTEAFF. The CDR3 DNA reads as TGTGCCAGCAGCCAAGACCCCGCCTCGAACACTGAAGCTTTCTTT.

The rearrangement links TRBV2 to TRBJ1-2, with D possibly TRBD1 on 6 matching bases. V lost 4 bases and J 7 bases, leaving 13 bases between the germline ends. The CDR3 sequence is 13 residues long. CDR1 and CDR2 from the germline V gene are SNHLY and FYNNEI. CDR3 protein: CASSVTTGSGYTF. The CDR3 DNA follows: TGTGCCAGCAGTGTAACTACAGGGAGTGGCTACACCTTC.

This clonotype has ten or more counts. The chain uses TRBV5-4 and TRBJ1-2; no firm D call. This CDR3 contains 13 residues. Trimming shortened V by 2 bases and J by 2 bases, and 7 bases separated the two germline ends. Per the germline V gene, CDR1 is SGHNT and CDR2 is YYREEE (reference sequence). This CDR3 is CASSFSGNYGYTF. CDR3 DNA sequence: TGTGCCAGCAGCTTTTCAGGCAACTATGGCTACACCTTC.

V gene TRBV11-2 combines with J gene TRBJ2-6, with 7 bases matching TRBD2. Trimming cost V 1 base and J 0 bases; bases outside gene matches: 6. This CDR3 spans 18 amino acids. Germline lookup yields CDR1 SGHAT and CDR2 FQNNGV. The CDR3 DNA reads as TGTGCCAGCAGCTTAGCCCCCGGGAGGAGCTCTGGGGCCAACGTCCTGACTTTC. This codes for CASSLAPGRSSGANVLTF.

The chain uses TRBV29-1 and TRBJ1-5; no firm D call. Germline V lookup: CDR1 SQVTM, CDR2 ANQGSEA. This CDR3 is built from 14 residues. V lost 2 bases to trimming and J lost 0 bases, with 8 bases between them. CDR3 in amino acids: CSVEWGYSNQPQHF. DNA of the CDR3: TGCAGCGTTGAATGGGGATATAGCAATCAGCCCCAGCATTTT.

The sample holds many counts of this clonotype. The chain has TRBV7-8 and TRBJ2-2; perhaps TRBD2 as D (5 bases). The CDR3 has 17 amino acids. Per the germline V gene, CDR1 is SGHVS and CDR2 is FQNEAQ. Trimming removed 2 bases from V and 0 bases from J, with 13 bases in between. This CDR3 reads CASSLSGTLANTGELFF. CDR3 nucleotide sequence: TGTGCCAGCAGCTTAAGCGGCACACTCGCGAACACCGGGGAGCTGTTTTTT. Combining the CDR3 with reference TRBV7-8 and TRBJ2-2 gives the whole variable domain GAGVSQSPRYKVAKRGQDVALRCDPISGHVSLFWYQQALGQGPEFLTYFQNEAQLDKSGLPSDRFFAERPEGSVSTLKIQRTQQEDSAVYLCASSLSGTLANTGELFFGEGSRLTVL.

This chain joins TRBV7-2 and TRBJ1-2; TRBD1 matches 8 bases. The germline CDR1 and CDR2 sequences are SGHTA and FQGNSA. The trim removed 1 base at V and 4 bases at J, leaving 5 bases unmatched. The CDR3 covers 15 residues. This chain's CDR3 is CASSLVSGGGYGYTF. The CDR3 nucleotides read TGTGCCAGCAGCTTAGTATCAGGGGGCGGCTATGGCTACACCTTC.

The chain is built from TRBV12-3 or TRBV12-4 and TRBJ2-1; a weak D match, TRBD2 (6 bases). Trimming cost V 0 bases and J 4 bases, with 10 bases left between them. This CDR3 contains 15 residues. CDR3 sequence (DNA): TGTGCCAGCAGTTTAGCGGCGGGGCAATACAATGAGCAGTTCTTC. Amino acid sequence: CASSLAAGQYNEQFF.

V and J are TRBV27 and TRBJ1-5; unclear D gene. The germline CDR1 and CDR2 sequences are MNHEY and SMNVEV (reference sequence). V lost 6 bases and J lost 0, with 12 bases in between. This CDR3 comprises 15 residues. CDR3 in DNA: TGTGCCAGCAGACAACCCGGTGATAGCAATCAGCCCCAGCATTTT. Translating gives CASRQPGDSNQPQHF.

Points on this clonotype: A much bigger clone sits one base away, suggesting this may be a read error. This rearrangement joins TRBV4-1 to TRBJ1-1, with 8 positions matching TRBD1. The CDR3 has 17 amino acids. The germline V gene has CDR1 MGHRA and CDR2 YSYEKL. The CDR3, as DNA: TGCGCCAGCAGCCAAGGTTGGACAGGGAGGGCGAACACTGGAGCTTTCTTT. Translating it yields CASSQGWTGRANTGAFF.

In regard to this clonotype: A much larger clonotype is one base distant, so this may be a read error. The chain carries TRBV27 and TRBJ2-7; 8 bases agree with TRBD1. This CDR3 contains 16 residues. The trim removed 11 bases at V and 2 bases at J, leaving 17 bases unmatched. Per germline, CDR1 MNHEY and CDR2 SMNVEV (reference sequence). CDR3 in amino acids: CAGKANTGGLTYEQYF. The CDR3 DNA sequence: TGTGCCGGCAAGGCAAATACAGGGGGGCTAACCTACGAGCAGTACTTC.